Given below is one T cell receptor beta chain in context. This clonotype was found a few times. It lacks a known antigen. No qualities accompany the bases; no much larger clone lies one base away. These data are taken from a study of T cells in Graves' hyperthyroidism and ophthalmopathy (dated by TCRdb to between 2018 and 2021). Context from the whole study: Peripheral blood was sampled at the time of initial diagnosis, prior to any treatment. TCR V-J signatures able to tell the groups apart were searched for in a discovery cohort of 90 to 100 patients, of whom 43 had Graves' ophthalmopathy and around 57 had stable Graves' hyperthyroidism. An independent validation cohort of under 20 hyperthyroidism patients and approximately 17 patients who later progressed to ophthalmopathy tested prospective prediction of ophthalmopathy. For training and testing, the 80 to 100 patients in the discovery cohort were randomly divided in a 7:3 ratio. In addition, the study compared T-cell repertoires in thyroid tissue and in blood from over 5 Graves' hyperthyroidism patients. After sampling, hyperthyroidism patients received methimazole starting at 30 mg daily, and ophthalmopathy patients received high-dose intravenous methylprednisolone. TCR Vbeta CDR3 sequencing of 120 to 150 peripheral blood samples (43 ophthalmopathy, 75 hyperthyroidism and some 17 progressor patients) is reported in the paper.

Stable Graves' hyperthyroidism was defined as the absence of progression to ophthalmopathy over 18 months of follow-up. Hyperthyroidism patients were aged 18 to 65 years and newly diagnosed, with disease duration of less than 2 months. Any patient with an uncontrolled infection, another autoimmune disease, pregnancy or lactation was excluded. Clinical symptoms, serum thyroxine and TRAb, thyroid ultrasound, and orbital computed tomography formed the basis for the diagnoses. PBMCs were separated from under 11 ml of fresh peripheral blood using Ficoll-Paque density gradient centrifugation. Trizol reagent was used to extract total RNA, and RNA quality was then checked on an Agilent 2100 Bioanalyzer. TCR beta CDR3 regions were amplified from RNA transcripts. The first round of RT-PCR for the TCR CDR3 was performed with the HTBI primer set and the Qiagen OneStep RT-PCR kit. Libraries were constructed in a second round of multiplex PCR, after which size selection and purification were performed. Sequencing of the libraries was done on an Illumina HiSeq2000 using paired-end 100 bp reads. Per the original workflow: Raw data were processed with SOAPnuke, discarding reads with adapters, uncalled bases, mean Phred below 15, or no exact constant-primer or identifier match. COPE v1.2.5 was used to merge high-quality paired reads, and clonotypes were defined as unique nucleotide sequences. MiTCR v1.1 was used to align the clonotypes against IMGT TRBV, TRBD and TRBJ reference segments. Only V-J combinations with frequency above 0.0001, covering about 99% of repertoires, were analysed. A TCS score was defined as the ratio between F50 (clonal expansion) and ExV (chaos), using BLOSUM62-based TCRdist between CDR3 peptides within each V-J. Welch's t-statistics and random forest reduced around 510 V-J features to 10 to 15, which were used in a naive Bayes classifier (R e1071). TCRdb handled the public reads itself, with Q25 trimming in fastp and clone calling in MiXCR, and kept productive beta chains. Merged by CDR3 protein, the rows form single entries marked with the most common genes and DNA. The V and J calls here are based on TCRdb, not the publication. Across this sample there are about 560,000 distinct CDR3 sequences, with 14% seen only once. Of the sample, approximately 13% is held by the ten largest clones.

Overall results and qualifications from the work: Sample size was not statistically predetermined, and investigators were not blinded to group allocation. Most expanded thyroid clonotypes (frequency above 0.001) were also detected in blood, suggesting blood repertoires may reflect thyroid immune responses. In validation, progression to ophthalmopathy was predicted by the model with around 70% sensitivity and under 85% specificity, a median of roughly 6 months before onset. A 13 V-J signature model separated ophthalmopathy from stable hyperthyroidism, with 87.88% sensitivity and roughly 82% specificity in cross-validation and 80%/75% in testing.

The CDR3 starts with the cysteine, ends with the phenylalanine, and has 12 residues. The kept DNA is CDR3 alone, 36 bases in frame from the first base. The germline V gene encodes CDR1 LNHDA and CDR2 SQIVND (reference sequence). The V end loses 10 bases and the J end loses 5 bases, and a stretch of 12 bases separates them. This clonotype was sampled from a woman in her forties with Graves' hyperthyroidism. Sequenced: blood. The chain is made from TRBV19 and TRBJ2-1; the D gene identity is not certain. The nucleotide sequence is given as TGTGCCACCGAGAACGGTAACAATGAGCAGTTCTTC. Its translation is CATENGNNEQFF.